The source of this T cell receptor beta chain is a study of T cell responses to AZD1222 COVID-19 vaccine. The CDR3 covers 13 residues. CDR1 and CDR2 from the germline V gene are MNHEY and SMNVEV (reference sequence). V lost 6 bases, J lost 9 bases, and 5 bases stayed unmatched. TCRdb's copy holds only in-frame clones and misses some; the assay was immunoSEQ multiplex PCR. Among about 160,000 clones listed, approximately 92% were seen once. The starting material was peripheral blood, obtained 28 days after the second AZD1222 dose. This chain links TRBV27 with TRBJ1-6, with 7 bases aligning to TRBD1. This clonotype was sampled from an adult who received the AZD1222 COVID-19 vaccine. The CDR3 reads CASRWQGGSPLHF. DNA of the CDR3: TGTGCCAGCAGGTGGCAGGGGGGTTCACCCCTCCACTTT.